This T cell receptor (beta chain) was retrieved from a study of identical twins. In its sample, this clonotype was seen many times. Template switching added a universal primer site; cDNA carried unique molecular identifiers. TCRdb passed the 5' RACE reads through MiXCR, listing each CDR3 protein once. The profile covers under 900,000 distinct CDR3 sequences, with approximately 13% appearing a single time and about 1.6% taken by the ten largest. In addition, the sample was reused for a study of yellow fever vaccine responses in identical twins.

The sequence came from a young woman in good health. The sample was PBMCs.

This CDR3 is CASSSRLAGLYNEQFF. In DNA, the CDR3 is TGTGCCAGCAGTTCCCGACTAGCAGGCCTCTACAATGAGCAGTTCTTC. This chain uses TRBV6-5 with TRBJ2-1, with 7 bases fitting TRBD2. The length of the CDR3 is 16 residues. CDR1 is MNHEY, CDR2 SVGAGI, per germline. The junction had 9 bases not matched to a gene; V was cut back by 4 bases and J by 3 bases.